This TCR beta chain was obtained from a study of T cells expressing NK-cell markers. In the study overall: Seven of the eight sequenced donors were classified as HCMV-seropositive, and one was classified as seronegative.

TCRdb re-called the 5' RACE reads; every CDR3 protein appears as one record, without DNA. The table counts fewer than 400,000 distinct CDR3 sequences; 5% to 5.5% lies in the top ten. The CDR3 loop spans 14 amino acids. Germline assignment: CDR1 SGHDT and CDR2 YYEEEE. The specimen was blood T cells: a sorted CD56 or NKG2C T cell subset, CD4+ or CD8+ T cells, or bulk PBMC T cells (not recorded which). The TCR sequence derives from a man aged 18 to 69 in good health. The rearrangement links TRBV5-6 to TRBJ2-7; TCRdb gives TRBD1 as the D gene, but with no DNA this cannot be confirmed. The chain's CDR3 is CASSGVDRVFQQYF.